Below, one T cell receptor beta chain is given with its context. Germline CDR1 is KGHSH and CDR2 is LQKENI. CDR3 length equals 13 residues. Trimming removed 3 bases from V and 4 bases from J; junction bases left unmatched: 0. Sequenced by immunoSEQ multiplex PCR; TCRdb stores in-frame clones only, minus some. The sample lists approximately 46,000 clones, more than 70% occurring once. This entry is derived from a study of blood T cell repertoires in COVID-19. The wider study: Samples of COVID-19 (acute and convalescent) were obtained from the United States, Italy and Spain.

This receptor was identified in a woman in her sixties or seventies with acute or convalescent COVID-19. The chain links TRBV18 to TRBJ1-2; 9 nucleotides align to TRBD1. Material: peripheral blood. The CDR3 region has the DNA TGTGCCAGCTCACCGGACAGGGGCTATGGCTACACCTTC. Its translation is CASSPDRGYGYTF.